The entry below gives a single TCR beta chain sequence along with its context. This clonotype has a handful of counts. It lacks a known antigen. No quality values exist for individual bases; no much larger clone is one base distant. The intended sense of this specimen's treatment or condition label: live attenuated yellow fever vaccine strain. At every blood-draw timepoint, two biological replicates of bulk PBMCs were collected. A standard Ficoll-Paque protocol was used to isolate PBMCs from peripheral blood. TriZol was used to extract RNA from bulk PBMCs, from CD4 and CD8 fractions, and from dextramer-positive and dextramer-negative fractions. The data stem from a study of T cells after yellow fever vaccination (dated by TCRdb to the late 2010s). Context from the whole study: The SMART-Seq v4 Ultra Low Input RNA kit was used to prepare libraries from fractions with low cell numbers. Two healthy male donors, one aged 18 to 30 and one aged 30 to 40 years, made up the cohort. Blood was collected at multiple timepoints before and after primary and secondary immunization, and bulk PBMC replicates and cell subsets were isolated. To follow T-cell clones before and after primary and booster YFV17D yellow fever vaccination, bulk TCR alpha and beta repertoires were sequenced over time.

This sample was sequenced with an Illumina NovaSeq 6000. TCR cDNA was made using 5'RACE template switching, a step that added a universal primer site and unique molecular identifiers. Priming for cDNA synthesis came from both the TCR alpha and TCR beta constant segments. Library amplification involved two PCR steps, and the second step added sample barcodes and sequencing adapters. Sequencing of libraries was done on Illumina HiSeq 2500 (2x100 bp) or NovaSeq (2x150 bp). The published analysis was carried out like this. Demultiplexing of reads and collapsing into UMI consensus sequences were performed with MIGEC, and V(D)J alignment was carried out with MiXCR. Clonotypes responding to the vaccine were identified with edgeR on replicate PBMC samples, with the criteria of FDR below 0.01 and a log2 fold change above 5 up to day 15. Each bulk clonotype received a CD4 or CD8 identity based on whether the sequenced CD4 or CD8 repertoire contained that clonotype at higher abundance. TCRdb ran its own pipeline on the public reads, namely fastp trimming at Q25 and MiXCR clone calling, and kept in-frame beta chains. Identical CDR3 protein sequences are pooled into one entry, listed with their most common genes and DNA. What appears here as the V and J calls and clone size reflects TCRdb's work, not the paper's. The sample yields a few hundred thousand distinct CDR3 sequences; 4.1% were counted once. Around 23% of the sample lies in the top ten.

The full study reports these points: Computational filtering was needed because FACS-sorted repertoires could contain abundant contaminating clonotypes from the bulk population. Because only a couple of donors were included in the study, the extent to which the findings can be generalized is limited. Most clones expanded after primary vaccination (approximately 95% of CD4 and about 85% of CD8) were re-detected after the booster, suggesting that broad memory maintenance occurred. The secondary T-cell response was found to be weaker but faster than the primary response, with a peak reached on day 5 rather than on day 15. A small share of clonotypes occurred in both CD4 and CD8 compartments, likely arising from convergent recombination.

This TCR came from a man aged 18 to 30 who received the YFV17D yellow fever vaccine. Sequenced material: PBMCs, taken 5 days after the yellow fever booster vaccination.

Read as DNA, the sequence is TGTGCCACCAGCAGAGAGCGGGGGCGAACTGACAATGAGCAGTTCTTC. It specifies CATSRERGRTDNEQFF. The chain employs TRBV15 and TRBJ2-1; the D segment could be TRBD2, given 7 matching bases. The CDR3 spans 16 residues, from the cysteine through the phenylalanine. The retained sequence is limited to the CDR3, 48 bases, with the frame set at the first base. V was cut back by 0 bases and J by 5 bases, leaving a gap of 14 bases between them. CDR1 and CDR2 (LNHNV, YYDKDF) derive from the germline V gene (reference sequence).